This T cell receptor beta chain was observed in a study of blood T cell repertoires in COVID-19. On the study more broadly: The origin of the acute and convalescent COVID-19 samples was the United States, Italy and Spain. The analysed material was cDNA or gDNA that came from T cells, B-cell-depleted T cells, or PBMCs.

Germline V lookup: CDR1 MNHEY, CDR2 SMNVEV (reference sequence). CDR3 size: 16 residues. The junction had 7 bases not matched to a gene; V was cut back by 0 bases and J by 4 bases. In the source study's methods: Nucleated cell number was recorded as an estimate derived from reference gene primer amplification. Only in-frame clones appear in the TCRdb table, and some are missing; sequencing was by immunoSEQ multiplex PCR. That table gives V, J and clone size, and the DNA gave D and trimming. Found here are tens of thousands of clones, around 87% of them singletons; the top ten hold over 2.5%. Sequencing was performed on peripheral blood. The sequence came from a woman in her 50s with active or convalescent COVID-19. The chain combines TRBV27 with TRBJ1-2, with 8 bases matching TRBD1. The CDR3 loop reads CASSLSRTGLAYGYTF. CDR3 nucleotides: TGTGCCAGCAGTTTATCGCGGACAGGGTTGGCCTATGGCTACACCTTC.